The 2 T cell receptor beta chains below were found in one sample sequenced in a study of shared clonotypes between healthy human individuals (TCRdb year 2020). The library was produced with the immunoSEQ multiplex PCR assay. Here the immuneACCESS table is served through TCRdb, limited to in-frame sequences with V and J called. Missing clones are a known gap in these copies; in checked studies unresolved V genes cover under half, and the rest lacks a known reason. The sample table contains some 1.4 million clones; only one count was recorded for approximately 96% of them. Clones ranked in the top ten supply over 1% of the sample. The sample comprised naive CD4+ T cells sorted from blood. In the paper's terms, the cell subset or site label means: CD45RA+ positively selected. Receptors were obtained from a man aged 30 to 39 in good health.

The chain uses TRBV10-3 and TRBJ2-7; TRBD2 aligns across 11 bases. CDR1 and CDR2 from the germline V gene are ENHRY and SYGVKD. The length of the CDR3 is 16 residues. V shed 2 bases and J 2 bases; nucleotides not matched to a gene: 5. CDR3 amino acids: CAISEETSGATYEQYF. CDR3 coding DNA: TGTGCCATCAGTGAGGAGACTAGCGGGGCCACCTACGAGCAGTACTTC.

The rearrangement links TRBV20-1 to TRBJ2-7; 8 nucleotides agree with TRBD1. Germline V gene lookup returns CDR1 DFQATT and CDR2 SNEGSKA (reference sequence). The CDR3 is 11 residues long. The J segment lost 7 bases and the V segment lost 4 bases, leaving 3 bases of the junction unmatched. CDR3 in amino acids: CSATTGEEQYF. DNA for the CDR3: TGCAGTGCTACGACAGGGGAAGAGCAGTACTTC.